This T cell receptor (beta chain) derives from a study of CD8+CD57+ T cells in acquired aplastic anemia (dated by TCRdb to between 2017 and 2018). For the study in its entirety: A mean of 3.2 ug of DNA, ranging from about 0.19 to 27.4 ug, was extracted from sorted CD4+ and CD8+ cells. CD8+CD57+ expansion was defined as frequency above the mean frequency observed in healthy subjects. General study outcomes and caveats: Patients and healthy controls showed no significant difference in CD8+ Simpson's diversity (P=0.060). Over 25 CD8+ CDR3 sequences were found in both patients and controls but appeared to be highly expressed in patients and within the immunodominant clones of the patients.

TCR beta VDJ combination and CDR3 sequence profiling used genomic DNA as the template. An Illumina HiSeq 2000 was the platform used for TCR repertoire sequencing. From the authors' description of their analysis: TRBV/TRBJ rearrangement plots, CDR3 size and DJ length profiles, and Simpson's diversity index were used to evaluate the repertoires. The immunodominant clone was defined as the most abundant DNA sequence in deep sequencing data. CDR3 amino acid sequences were screened for sharing across subjects and compared with published repertoires and the VDJdb database. TCRdb cleaned the public reads at Q25 with fastp, built clones with MiXCR and kept in-frame beta chains. Identical CDR3 protein sequences are pooled into one entry, listed with their most common genes and DNA. These V and J calls originate from TCRdb's pipeline instead of the authors' own analysis. The sample has about 95,000 distinct CDR3 sequences on record, 55% to 75% of them singletons. The top ten clones comprise about 62% of the sample.

Patients chosen for sequencing had shown expansion of CD8+CD57+ cells by flow cytometry. Severe acquired aplastic anemia was diagnosed in all patients according to International Study of Aplastic Anemia and Agranulocytosis and Camitta criteria. At the time blood was sampled, none of the patients had received any therapy. TCR repertoires of sorted CD4+ and CD8+ blood T cells from severe aplastic anemia patients and healthy subjects were deep-sequenced in the study. Patients were enrolled under clinicaltrials.gov protocols 00001620, 01623167, 00001397, 00071045, 00081523 and 00961064 in the USA. Ficoll-Paque density gradient centrifugation was used to isolate peripheral blood mononuclear cells. Before DNA extraction, CD4+ and CD8+ T cells were sorted with FACS or magnetic beads. Note on this clonotype: It has no known antigen specificity. Base qualities are missing; no much larger clone stands one base away.

Measured from the cysteine to the phenylalanine, the CDR3 is 13 residues long. Of all the DNA, just the CDR3 is kept, 39 bases in frame from base 1. The germline V gene (reference sequence) specifies DFQATT as CDR1 and SNEGSKA as CDR2. The V end loses 5 bases and the J end loses 5 bases, and a stretch of 15 bases separates them. This receptor was obtained from a human donor with aplastic anemia. The chain couples TRBV20-1 to TRBJ2-5; 6 matching bases give a weak D call of TRBD2. Input material: sorted CD4+, CD8+, or CD8+CD57+ T cells (not recorded which) from PBMCs. The DNA sequence is TGCAGTGCTCCCCGGGAGATAGGGGAGACCCAGTACTTC. This gives the protein CSAPREIGETQYF.